One sample yielded the 3 T cell receptor beta chains listed below, sequenced in a study of blood T cell repertoires in COVID-19. Measured with immunoSEQ multiplex PCR; TCRdb has only the in-frame clones, and not every one. The sample yields some 43,000 clones, roughly 90% seen once. Sequencing used peripheral blood. These receptors were taken from a man aged 55 to 70 with active COVID-19.

This clone has only one observation. The rearrangement links TRBV10-1 to TRBJ2-7, with 9 bases that match TRBD2. CDR1 is WNHNN and CDR2 is SYGVQD in the germline V gene (reference sequence). This CDR3 has 14 residues. The V segment lost 4 bases and the J segment 7 bases; nucleotides outside the gene matches: 8. This chain's CDR3 is CASSGSSGKGEQYF. The DNA of the CDR3 is TGCGCCAGCAGTGGATCTAGCGGGAAGGGAGAGCAGTACTTC.

The rearrangement uses TRBV9 and TRBJ1-3; D gene unclear. This CDR3 spans 15 amino acids. Germline CDR1 SGDLS, CDR2 YYNGEE. V lost 3 bases, J lost 6 bases, and 16 bases lay in between. The CDR3 protein is CASSAGSPRVNTIYF. The CDR3 DNA reads as TGTGCCAGCAGCGCTGGTAGTCCCCGGGTAAACACCATATATTTT.

A few counts support this clone. V gene TRBV28 combines with J gene TRBJ1-3; D remains ambiguous. V was pared by 5 bases and J by 0 bases, with 11 bases between. CDR1 MDHEN and CDR2 SYDVKM come from the germline V gene. This CDR3 is built from 15 residues. The CDR3 reads CASSPTTSSGNTIYF. The DNA of the CDR3 is TGTGCCAGCAGTCCTACCACGAGCTCTGGAAACACCATATATTTT. Using reference TRBV28 and TRBJ1-3 for the parts outside the CDR3, the full variable domain is DVKVTQSSRYLVKRTGEKVFLECVQDMDHENMFWYRQDPGLGLRLIYFSYDVKMKEKGDIPEGYSVSREKKERFSLILESASTNQTSMYLCASSPTTSSGNTIYFGEGSWLTVV.